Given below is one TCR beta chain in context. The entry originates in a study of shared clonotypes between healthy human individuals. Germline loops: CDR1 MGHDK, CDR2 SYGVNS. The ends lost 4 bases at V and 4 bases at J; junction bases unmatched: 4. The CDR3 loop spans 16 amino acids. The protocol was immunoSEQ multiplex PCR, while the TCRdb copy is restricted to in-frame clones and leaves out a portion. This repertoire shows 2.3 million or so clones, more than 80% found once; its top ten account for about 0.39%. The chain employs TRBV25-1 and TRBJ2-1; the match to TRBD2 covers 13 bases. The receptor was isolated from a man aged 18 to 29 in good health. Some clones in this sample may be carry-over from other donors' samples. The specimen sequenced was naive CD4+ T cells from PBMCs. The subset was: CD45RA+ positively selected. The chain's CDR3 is CASSGGTSGNYNEQFF. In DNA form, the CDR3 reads TGTGCCAGCAGTGGGGGGACTAGCGGGAATTACAATGAGCAGTTCTTC.